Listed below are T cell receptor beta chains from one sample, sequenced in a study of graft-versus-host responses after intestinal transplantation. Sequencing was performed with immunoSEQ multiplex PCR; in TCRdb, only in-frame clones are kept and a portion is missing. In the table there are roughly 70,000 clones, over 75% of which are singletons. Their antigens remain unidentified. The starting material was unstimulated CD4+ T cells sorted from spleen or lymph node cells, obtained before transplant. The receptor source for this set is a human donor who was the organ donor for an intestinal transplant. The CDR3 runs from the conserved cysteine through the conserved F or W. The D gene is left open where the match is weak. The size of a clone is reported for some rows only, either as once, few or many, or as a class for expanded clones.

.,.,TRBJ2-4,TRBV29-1,TGCAGCGTTTTCACTTCGAACATTCAGTACTTC,CSVFTSNIQYF
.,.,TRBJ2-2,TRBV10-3,TGTGCCATCAGTCAGGGTTTTCAGAACACCGGGGAGCTGTTTTTT,CAISQGFQNTGELFF
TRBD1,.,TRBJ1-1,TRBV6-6,TGTGCCAGCATGGGGACAGGGGAACCGAACACTGAAGCTTTCTTT,CASMGTGEPNTEAFF
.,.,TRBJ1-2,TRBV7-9,TGTGCCAGCAGCCATAGAGGAAACTATGGCTACACCTTC,CASSHRGNYGYTF
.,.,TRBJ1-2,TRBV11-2,TGTGCCAGCAGCCTAGGGGCCAGCCCCTTCACCGACTTC,CASSLGASPFTDF
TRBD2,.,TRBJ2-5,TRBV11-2,TGTGCCAGCAGCTCCGGGACTAAAGAGACCCAGTACTTC,CASSSGTKETQYF
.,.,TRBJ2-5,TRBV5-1,TGCGCCAGCAGCTTTTCTGCCAGGGAGGCGACCCAGTACTTC,CASSFSAREATQYF
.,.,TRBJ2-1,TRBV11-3,TGTGCCAGCAGCTTAGAAGGGACAGGCGGGGGCAATGAGCAGTTCTTC,CASSLEGTGGGNEQFF
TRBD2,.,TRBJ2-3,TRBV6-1,TGTGCCAGCAGGGCGGGACTAGCCACAGATACGCAGTATTTT,CASRAGLATDTQYF
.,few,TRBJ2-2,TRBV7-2,TGTGCCAGCAGCTTAAGCAACACCGGGGAGCTGTTTTTT,CASSLSNTGELFF
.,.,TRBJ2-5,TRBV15,TGTGCCACCAGCAGAGACGACTATCAAGAGACCCAGTACTTC,CATSRDDYQETQYF
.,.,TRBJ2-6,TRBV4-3,TGCGCCAGCAGCCAAGATCCTTTGTCAGGGGCTGGGGCCAACGTCCTGACTTTC,CASSQDPLSGAGANVLTF
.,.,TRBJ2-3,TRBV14,TGTGCCAGCAGCTCCACTATCACAGATACGCAGTATTTT,CASSSTITDTQYF